These 26 T cell receptor beta chains share one sample of origin, sequenced in a study of blood T cell repertoires in COVID-19. Here immunoSEQ multiplex PCR was the method, and the copy in TCRdb shows in-frame clones only, minus some. The sample holds some 200,000 clones, 94% seen once. The sequencing sample was made of peripheral blood. The source of these receptors is a man aged 30-40 years with COVID-19, enrolled during active disease.

V and J are TRBV9 and TRBJ1-4; 7 nucleotides agree with TRBD1. The V gene's germline CDR1 is SGDLS and CDR2 YYNGEE. The CDR3 is 15 residues long. Trimming took 4 bases from V and 5 from J; bases not matched to a gene: 8. CDR3 amino acids: CASSPRQDRNEKLFF. The CDR3 DNA reads TGTGCCAGCAGCCCCCGACAGGACAGGAATGAAAAACTGTTTTTT.

The chain couples TRBV5-4 to TRBJ2-7; 8 positions match TRBD1. The germline V gene encodes CDR1 SGHNT and CDR2 YYREEE (reference sequence). The ends lost 2 bases at V and 5 bases at J; junction bases unmatched: 3. The CDR3 is 13 amino acids. CDR3 loop: CASSFDRGHEQYF. CDR3 coding DNA: TGTGCCAGCAGCTTCGACAGGGGCCACGAGCAGTACTTC.

This sequence joins TRBV6-2 or TRBV6-3 and TRBJ2-1; D might be TRBD1 (6 bases). Germline assignment: CDR1 MNHEY and CDR2 SVGEGT. CDR3 length equals 18 residues. Trimming removed 2 bases at V and 5 bases at J, with 22 bases between. The CDR3 nucleotides read TGTGCCAGCAGTTACACCCAAGAACAGGGATGGAGGAACAATGAGCAGTTCTTC. It encodes CASSYTQEQGWRNNEQFF.

This clone has a single count. The chain recombines TRBV9 with TRBJ1-5; a possible D gene is TRBD1 (6 bases). V was trimmed by 4 bases and J by 3 bases, leaving 11 bases between them. There are 14 residues in the CDR3. The V gene's germline CDR1 is SGDLS and CDR2 YYNGEE. CDR3 DNA: TGTGCCAGCAGCCTTGGACAGCCCAATCAGCCCCAGCATTTT. Amino acids: CASSLGQPNQPQHF.

The chain carries TRBV7-2 and TRBJ1-3; D is uncertain. V was trimmed by 3 bases and J by 4 bases, leaving 7 bases between them. Germline CDR1 and CDR2: SGHTA and FQGNSA. CDR3 size: 13 residues. The CDR3, as DNA: TGTGCCAGCAGCTTCAATGGCGGAAACACCATATATTTT. This codes for CASSFNGGNTIYF.

The gene calls are TRBV12-3 or TRBV12-4 and TRBJ1-2, with 10 bases aligning to TRBD1. The J segment lost 8 bases and the V segment lost 6 bases, leaving 6 bases of the junction unmatched. CDR3 length equals 13 residues. CDR3 residues: CASRDRGRRGYTF. The CDR3 nucleotides read TGTGCCAGCAGAGACAGGGGGCGCAGAGGCTACACCTTC.

The chain couples TRBV5-6 to TRBJ2-4; TRBD2 aligns across 9 bases. The V segment lost 0 bases and the J segment 6 bases; nucleotides outside the gene matches: 4. This CDR3 is built from 15 residues. CDR1 is SGHDT and CDR2 is YYEEEE in the germline V gene. The CDR3, as DNA: TGTGCCAGCAGCTTGGAGACTAGCGGTCGAAACATTCAGTACTTC. It yields the protein CASSLETSGRNIQYF. The whole variable domain, remainder taken from reference TRBV5-6 and TRBJ2-4, is DAGVTQSPTHLIKTRGQQVTLRCSPKSGHDTVSWYQQALGQGPQFIFQYYEEEERQRGNFPDRFSGHQFPNYSSELNVNALLLGDSALYLCASSLETSGRNIQYFGAGTRLSVL.

V usage is TRBV28 and J usage is TRBJ2-7; possibly TRBD1 for D (6 bases). Germline CDR1 reads MDHEN; CDR2 reads SYDVKM. The CDR3 is 15 residues long. V dropped 4 bases and J dropped 1 base, with 14 bases sitting between them. This chain's CDR3 is CASSSTGTLSYEQYF. CDR3 coding DNA: TGTGCCAGCAGTTCTACTGGGACATTATCCTACGAGCAGTACTTC.

This sequence joins TRBV2 and TRBJ1-1; 7 nucleotides line up with TRBD1. Germline loops: CDR1 SNHLY, CDR2 FYNNEI. The CDR3 totals 14 residues. After removal of 10 bases from V and 3 bases from J, the junction contained 11 bases not matched to a gene. The CDR3 DNA follows: TGTGCCACCGTAAGGGACAGTCTAGACACTGAAGCTTTCTTT. Amino acids: CATVRDSLDTEAFF.

V usage is TRBV10-3 and J usage is TRBJ2-1; 8 bases map to TRBD1. Germline-derived CDR1 and CDR2 are ENHRY and SYGVKD. The CDR3 runs 16 residues. The V segment lost 6 bases and the J segment 4 bases; nucleotides outside the gene matches: 11. The CDR3 sequence is CAIRGVGTGHYNEQFF. CDR3 nucleotides: TGTGCCATCAGGGGAGTGGGGACAGGTCATTACAATGAGCAGTTCTTC.

The genes are TRBV7-2 and TRBJ2-7, with a possible D match to TRBD1 (7 bases). V dropped 5 bases and J dropped 6 bases, with 17 bases sitting between them. The CDR3 covers 14 residues. Per the germline V gene, CDR1 is SGHTA and CDR2 is FQGNSA. CDR3 in DNA: TGTGCCAGCAGCGTCCGGCAGGGGGGTGGCGAGCAGTACTTC. Its protein product is CASSVRQGGGEQYF.

This clone has only one observation. V is TRBV27 and J is TRBJ1-5, with D possibly being TRBD1 (6 bases). CDR1 and CDR2 (germline): MNHEY, SMNVEV (reference sequence). The V end was cut by 0 bases, the J end by 6 bases, with 12 bases between. CDR3 size: 15 residues. CDR3 amino acids: CASSLSGGGVQPQHF. The CDR3 nucleotides are TGTGCCAGCAGTTTATCAGGGGGAGGGGTTCAGCCCCAGCATTTT.

The V gene is TRBV6-2 or TRBV6-3, the J gene TRBJ1-2, with D unresolved. Trimming took 6 bases from V and 0 from J, leaving 17 bases between them. Looked up from germline, CDR1 is MNHEY and CDR2 is SVGEGT. This CDR3 has 16 residues. The CDR3 is CASSRPGGSTNYGYTF. The CDR3 coding sequence is TGTGCCAGCAGCCGACCTGGCGGGAGCACTAACTATGGCTACACCTTC.

This clone was seen more than once but under ten times. The V gene is TRBV6-5, the J gene TRBJ2-1; 7 nucleotides match TRBD1. V was pared by 5 bases and J by 2 bases, with 6 bases of the junction left unmatched. The length of the CDR3 is 15 residues. Germline V gene lookup returns CDR1 MNHEY and CDR2 SVGAGI. The CDR3 spells CASSRSGTAYNEQFF. The CDR3 coding sequence is TGTGCCAGCAGTCGTTCCGGGACAGCCTACAATGAGCAGTTCTTC.

The genes are TRBV4-1 and TRBJ1-2, with 7 bases that match TRBD1. CDR3 length equals 14 residues. Germline CDR1 is MGHRA and CDR2 is YSYEKL. With V trimmed by 4 bases and J by 4 bases, 6 bases remained unmatched. This chain's CDR3 is CASSPPGQPYGYTF. Written as DNA, the CDR3 is TGCGCCAGCAGCCCCCCGGGACAGCCCTATGGCTACACCTTC.

This chain joins TRBV15 and TRBJ1-2, with D maybe TRBD1 (6 bases). The V end lost 7 bases, the J end lost 4 bases, and 13 bases lay between the germline ends. Germline CDR1 reads LNHNV; CDR2 reads YYDKDF (reference sequence). The CDR3 covers 13 residues. The CDR3: CATTPDRSYGYTF. The CDR3 nucleotides read TGTGCCACCACCCCAGACAGGTCCTATGGCTACACCTTC.

This clone was observed once. The V gene is TRBV6-2 or TRBV6-3, the J gene TRBJ2-2; the match to TRBD2 covers 8 bases. The V gene end was trimmed by 2 bases and the J gene end by 7 bases; junction bases not matched to a gene: 18. The CDR3 has 19 amino acids. Germline V CDR1 and CDR2: MNHEY, SVGEGT. The CDR3 DNA reads as TGTGCCAGCAGTTACGTTGGACCGTTATATAGCGGGGTTGACGGGGAGCTGTTTTTT. Amino acid sequence: CASSYVGPLYSGVDGELFF.

V gene TRBV9 combines with J gene TRBJ2-3; 9 bases line up with TRBD2. Germline V CDR1 and CDR2: SGDLS, YYNGEE. V shed 3 bases, J shed 5 bases, and the junction held 7 bases outside the gene matches. There are 15 residues in the CDR3. The CDR3 nucleotides are TGTGCCAGCAGCGGACCTAGCGGGGCCGTAGATACGCAGTATTTT. Its protein is CASSGPSGAVDTQYF.

This clone was detected once. The chain combines TRBV10-1 with TRBJ2-2; 13 bases match TRBD2. The CDR3 extends over 18 amino acids. V dropped 4 bases and J dropped 0; count of bases not matched to a gene: 5. Germline assignment: CDR1 WNHNN and CDR2 SYGVQD (reference sequence). Here the CDR3 DNA reads TGCGCCAGCAGTGCCTTAGGACTAGCGGGGGCGAACACCGGGGAGCTGTTTTTT. It specifies CASSALGLAGANTGELFF.

The chain is built from TRBV7-9 and TRBJ2-2, with D tentatively TRBD2 (6 bases). The CDR3 consists of 18 residues. The germline CDR1 and CDR2 sequences are SEHNR and FQNEAQ (reference sequence). Trimming removed 5 bases from V and 2 bases from J, with 21 bases in between. The chain's CDR3 is CASSPARGLPPNTGELFF. CDR3 nucleotides: TGTGCCAGCAGCCCAGCCCGGGGGTTACCTCCTAACACCGGGGAGCTGTTTTTT.

This sequence joins TRBV5-1 and TRBJ1-2; 9 bases line up with TRBD1. CDR1 SGHRS and CDR2 YFSETQ come from the germline V gene. V dropped 4 bases and J dropped 3; count of bases not matched to a gene: 10. This CDR3 spans 16 amino acids. The CDR3 is CASSTSPGTGYYGYTF. The CDR3 nucleotides read TGCGCCAGCAGCACAAGTCCCGGGACAGGGTACTATGGCTACACCTTC.

V is TRBV20-1 and J is TRBJ1-5; 10 positions agree with TRBD1. Germline CDR1 is DFQATT and CDR2 is SNEGSKA (reference sequence). The CDR3 runs 15 residues. J was trimmed by 4 bases and V by 3 bases; bases with no gene match: 6. In DNA form, the CDR3 reads TGCAGTGCTAGTGCGGACAGGGGGTATAATCAGCCCCAGCATTTT. It codes for CSASADRGYNQPQHF.

The rearrangement links TRBV30 to TRBJ2-5; possibly TRBD2 for D (5 bases). This CDR3 has 13 amino acids. Germline V CDR1 and CDR2: GTSNPN, SVGIG (reference sequence). V was clipped by 5 bases and J by 0 bases, with 10 bases between them. CDR3 coding DNA: TGTGCCTGGGTCGGGGATAACCAAGAGACCCAGTACTTC. Translated: CAWVGDNQETQYF.

The rearrangement links TRBV24-1 to TRBJ2-5, with 9 bases that match TRBD2. The J segment lost 3 bases and the V segment lost 1 base, leaving 5 bases of the junction unmatched. Germline-derived CDR1 and CDR2 are KGHDR and SFDVKD. The CDR3 consists of 16 residues. The CDR3 spells CATSDLGAGGKETQYF. In DNA, the CDR3 is TGTGCCACCAGTGATTTAGGAGCGGGGGGAAAAGAGACCCAGTACTTC.

The chain carries TRBV2 and TRBJ2-1; 7 positions agree with TRBD2. Germline values: CDR1 SNHLY, CDR2 FYNNEI. Unmatched junction bases numbered 7, after V lost 8 bases and J lost 3 bases. The CDR3 is 14 amino acids. CDR3 sequence (DNA): TGTGCCAGCGGCAGCGGACTAGTCTACAATGAGCAGTTCTTC. Translated: CASGSGLVYNEQFF. The full variable domain, completed using reference TRBV2 and TRBJ2-1, is EPEVTQTPSHQVTQMGQEVILRCVPISNHLYFYWYRQILGQKVEFLVSFYNNEISEKSEIFDDQFSVERPDGSNFTLKIRSTKLEDSAMYFCASGSGLVYNEQFFGPGTRLTVL.

The gene calls are TRBV18 and TRBJ1-1, with D possibly being TRBD1 (5 bases). Per germline, CDR1 KGHSH and CDR2 LQKENI. Trimming shortened V by 2 bases and J by 11 bases, and 15 bases separated the two germline ends. The CDR3 contains 13 residues. The CDR3 DNA is TGTGCCAGCTCACCAAGACAGCCTAAGGAGGCTTTCTTT. Encoded protein: CASSPRQPKEAFF.